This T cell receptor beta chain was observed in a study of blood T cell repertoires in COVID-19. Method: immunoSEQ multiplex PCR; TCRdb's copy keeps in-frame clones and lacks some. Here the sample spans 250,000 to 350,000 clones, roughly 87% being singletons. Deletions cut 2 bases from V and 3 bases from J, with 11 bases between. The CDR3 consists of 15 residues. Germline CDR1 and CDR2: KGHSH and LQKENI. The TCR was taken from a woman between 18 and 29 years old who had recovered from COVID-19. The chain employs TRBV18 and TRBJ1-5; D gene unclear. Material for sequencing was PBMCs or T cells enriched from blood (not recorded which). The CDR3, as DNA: TGTGCCAGCTCACCATCTGGAGACCTCAATCAGCCCCAGCATTTT. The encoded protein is CASSPSGDLNQPQHF. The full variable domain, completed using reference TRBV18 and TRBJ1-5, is NAGVMQNPRHLVRRRGQEARLRCSPMKGHSHVYWYRQLPEEGLKFMVYLQKENIIDESGMPKERFSAEFPKEGPSILRIQQVVRGDSAAYFCASSPSGDLNQPQHFGDGTRLSIL.